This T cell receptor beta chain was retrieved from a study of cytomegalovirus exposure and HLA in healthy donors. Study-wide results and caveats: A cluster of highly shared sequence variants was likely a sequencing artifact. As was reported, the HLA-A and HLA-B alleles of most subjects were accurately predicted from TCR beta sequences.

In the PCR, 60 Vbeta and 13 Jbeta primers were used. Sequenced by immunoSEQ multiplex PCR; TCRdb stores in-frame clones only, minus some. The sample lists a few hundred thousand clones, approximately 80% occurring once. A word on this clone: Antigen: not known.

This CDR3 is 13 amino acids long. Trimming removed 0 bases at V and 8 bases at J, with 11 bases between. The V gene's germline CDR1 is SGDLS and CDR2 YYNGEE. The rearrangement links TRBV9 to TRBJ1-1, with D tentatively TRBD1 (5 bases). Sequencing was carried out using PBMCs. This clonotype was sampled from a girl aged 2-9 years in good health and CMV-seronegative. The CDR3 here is CASSVGGEREAFF. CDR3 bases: TGTGCCAGCAGCGTAGGGGGGGAGAGAGAAGCTTTCTTT.